This paragraph reports one T cell receptor beta chain. These data belong to a study of blood T cell repertoires in COVID-19. Overall study context: The origin of the acute and convalescent COVID-19 samples was the United States, Italy and Spain. The cDNA or gDNA used as material had been derived from T cells, B-cell-depleted T cells, or PBMCs.

In the authors' methods: Counts of nucleated cells, estimated from reference gene primer amplification, were obtained. TCRdb's table, derived via immunoSEQ multiplex PCR, lists solely in-frame clones and lacks some. V, J and clone size are those of that table, while D and trimming were read from the DNA. The table shows about 87,000 clones, with more than 75% occurring only once. Input material: peripheral blood. The receptor was isolated from a middle-aged man with acute or convalescent COVID-19.

The CDR3, as DNA: TGTGCCAGCAGCTTAGGGGCAGGGTCCTACGAGCAGTACTTC. As protein: CASSLGAGSYEQYF. This chain links TRBV7-8 with TRBJ2-7; possible D gene TRBD1, 5 bases. The CDR3 is made up of 14 amino acids. V was shortened by 1 base and J by 1 base, with 8 bases between the two germline ends. Looked up from germline, CDR1 is SGHVS and CDR2 is FQNEAQ.